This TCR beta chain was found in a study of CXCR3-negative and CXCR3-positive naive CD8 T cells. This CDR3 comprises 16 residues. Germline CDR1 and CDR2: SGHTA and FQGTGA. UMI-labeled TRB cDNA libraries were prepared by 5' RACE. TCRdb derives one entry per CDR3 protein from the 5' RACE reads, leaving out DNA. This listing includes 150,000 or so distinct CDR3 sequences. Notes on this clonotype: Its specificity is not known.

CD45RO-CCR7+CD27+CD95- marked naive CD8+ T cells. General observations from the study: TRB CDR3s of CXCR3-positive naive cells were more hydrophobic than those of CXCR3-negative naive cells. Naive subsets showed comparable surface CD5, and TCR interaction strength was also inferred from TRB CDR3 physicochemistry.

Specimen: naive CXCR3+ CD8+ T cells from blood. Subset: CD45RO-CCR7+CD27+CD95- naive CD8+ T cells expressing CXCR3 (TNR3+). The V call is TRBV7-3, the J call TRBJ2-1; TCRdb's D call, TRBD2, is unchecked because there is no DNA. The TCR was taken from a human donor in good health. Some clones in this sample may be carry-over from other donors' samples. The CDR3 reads CASSSGLAGGPREQFF. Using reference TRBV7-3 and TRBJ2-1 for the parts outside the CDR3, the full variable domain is GAGVSQTPSNKVTEKGKYVELRCDPISGHTALYWYRQSLGQGPEFLIYFQGTGAADDSGLPNDRFFAVRPEGSVSTLKIQRTERGDSAVYLCASSSGLAGGPREQFFGPGTRLTVL.